A selection of T cell receptor beta chains follows, all from one sample in a study of T cells expressing NK-cell markers. TCRdb re-called the 5' RACE reads and gives one entry per CDR3 protein, without DNA. The specimen's table records 200,000 to 300,000 distinct CDR3 sequences. Sequenced input: blood T cells: a sorted CD56 or NKG2C T cell subset, CD4+ or CD8+ T cells, or bulk PBMC T cells (not recorded which). Receptors originate from a man in his late teens or twenties in good health. CDR3s include the opening cysteine and the closing phenylalanine or tryptophan.

TRBV4-3	TRBJ1-2	CASSQVGVSNYGYTF
TRBV11-2	TRBJ1-2	CASSFRLGRGSRNYGYTF
TRBV6-2/TRBV6-3	TRBJ1-5	CASNTHNSGQGRGQPQHF
TRBV29-1	TRBJ2-3	CSVGVVGHTDTQYF
TRBV5-1	TRBJ2-2	CASSSEGVTGELFF
TRBV4-3	TRBJ2-1	CASSRTGTSGGEQFF
TRBV15	TRBJ2-7	CATSPEDRVHEQYF
TRBV12-3/TRBV12-4	TRBJ1-3	CASSTVTSGNTIYF
TRBV7-8	TRBJ1-5	CASSIGERAASQPQHF
TRBV6-5	TRBJ1-6	CASSYGQGAYNSPLHF
TRBV4-2	TRBJ2-7	CASSQDLAGEGEQYF
TRBV29-1	TRBJ2-1	CSAPALVGSQSSYNEQFF
TRBV10-3	TRBJ2-4	CAISETGAGVQYF
TRBV7-9	TRBJ2-3	CASSRASGPTDTQYF
TRBV10-3	TRBJ1-5	CAISEGGGDQPQHF
TRBV24-1	TRBJ2-1	CATSALAGLYNEQFF
TRBV28	TRBJ2-2	CATRRDRVLPGSCFF
TRBV25-1	TRBJ1-2	CASSEFVWDGYTF
TRBV10-3	TRBJ1-1	CAIGGRGNTEAFF
TRBV12-3/TRBV12-4	TRBJ2-2	CASSLGHSNTGELFF
TRBV5-4	TRBJ2-3	CASSPGLNTDTQYF
TRBV29-1	TRBJ2-5	CSARAGGDETQYF
TRBV20-1	TRBJ2-1	CSAARRHNEQFF
TRBV5-4	TRBJ1-2	CASSSAGQGTGYTF
TRBV7-2	TRBJ2-2	CASSLVAGVYPGELFF